This T cell receptor beta chain emerged from a study of regulatory T cells in long-lasting Graves disease. The time point denotes: newly diagnosed GD, antithyroid drugs for less than 3 months. Isolated PBMC RNA provided the starting material for the TCR library. Construction of TCR beta libraries relied on iRepertoire HTBI primers and on Arm-PCR targeting CDR3 regions. MiXCR was run by TCRdb on the multiplex PCR reads, yielding one entry per CDR3 protein. Among 680,000 or so distinct CDR3 sequences listed, approximately 15% were seen once. The CDR3 is 12 amino acids. The germline V and J ends were trimmed by 0 bases and 6 bases, with 2 bases remaining between them. Germline loops: CDR1 LGHDT, CDR2 YNNKEL (reference sequence). These data also formed part of another study, on T cells in Graves' hyperthyroidism and ophthalmopathy.

The specimen comprised peripheral blood mononuclear cells (PBMCs), sampled at new diagnosis, from a patient treated with antithyroid drugs. The clonotype comes from a woman in her twenties or thirties with Graves disease. The J gene is TRBJ1-4, the V gene TRBV3-1; D unclear. The CDR3 protein is CASSQEDEKLFF. The CDR3 DNA is TGTGCCAGCAGCCAAGAAGATGAAAAACTGTTTTTT.